This paragraph reports one TCR beta chain. This entry comes from a study of post-analysis software for immune sequencing data. Incorporated into the TCR beta cDNA libraries were unique molecular identifiers, which served to reduce PCR and sequencing biases. TCRdb reprocessed the PCR reads with MiXCR, giving one entry per CDR3 protein. The sample lists over 150,000 distinct CDR3 sequences; about 34% were seen once. This CDR3 region has 15 residues. The germline gives CDR1 KGHDR, CDR2 SFDVKD. The V and J ends lost 3 bases and 3 bases respectively, with 13 bases between them. The sample consisted of blood, taken after autologous hematopoietic stem cell transplantation. The TCR comes from a girl aged 5 to 17 with multiple sclerosis. The chain is built from TRBV24-1 and TRBJ1-1, with D maybe TRBD1 (5 bases). In DNA, the CDR3 is TGTGCCACCAGTGATGGGGGAGGGTCAGACACTGAAGCTTTCTTT. It translates to CATSDGGGSDTEAFF.